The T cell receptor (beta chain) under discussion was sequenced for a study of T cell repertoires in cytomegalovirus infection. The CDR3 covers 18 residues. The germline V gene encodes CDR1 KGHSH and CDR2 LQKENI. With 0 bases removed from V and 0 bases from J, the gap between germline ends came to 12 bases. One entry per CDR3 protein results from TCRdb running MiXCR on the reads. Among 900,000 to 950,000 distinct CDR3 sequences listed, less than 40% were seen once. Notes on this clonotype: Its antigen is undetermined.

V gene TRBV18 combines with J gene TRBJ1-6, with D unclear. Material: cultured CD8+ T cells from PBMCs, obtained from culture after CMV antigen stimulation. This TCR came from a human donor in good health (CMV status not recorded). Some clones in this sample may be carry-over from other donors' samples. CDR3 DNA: TGTGCCAGCTCACCACCGTGGGAGGCGGGCTCCTATAATTCACCCCTCCACTTT. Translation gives CASSPPWEAGSYNSPLHF.